The rows below give T cell receptor beta chains drawn from one sample of a study of neurological immune-mediated disorders. TCRdb independently ran MiXCR on the 5' RACE reads; one entry per CDR3 protein. The table includes just over 95,000 distinct CDR3 sequences, 3.5% detected once. The source material was PBMCs. The source of these receptors is a woman younger than 35 with multiple sclerosis. CDR3s include the opening cysteine and the closing phenylalanine or tryptophan. D genes are given only for firm matches. Not all rows give a size; the values are once, few, many and, for expanded clones, a class.

len: 18; abundance: NA; v_gene: TRBV10-3; d_gene: NA; j_gene: TRBJ2-3; CDR3aa: CAISETVSVGVSTDTQYF; CDR3nt: TGTGCCATCAGTGAAACCGTCTCAGTGGGCGTGAGCACAGATACGCAGTATTTT
len: 14; abundance: many; v_gene: TRBV6-5; d_gene: NA; j_gene: TRBJ1-1; CDR3aa: CASSYSYGNTEAFF; CDR3nt: TGTGCCAGCAGTTACTCTTATGGGAACACTGAAGCTTTCTTT
len: 15; abundance: NA; v_gene: TRBV5-1; d_gene: TRBD2; j_gene: TRBJ2-1; CDR3aa: CANSRNLAGDNEQFF; CDR3nt: TGCGCCAACAGCCGCAATCTAGCGGGAGACAATGAGCAGTTCTTC
len: 13; abundance: many; v_gene: TRBV20-1; d_gene: NA; j_gene: TRBJ2-3; CDR3aa: CSARGLGVVTQYF; CDR3nt: TGCAGTGCTAGAGGCCTCGGTGTGGTTACGCAGTATTTT
len: 17; abundance: NA; v_gene: TRBV4-1; d_gene: TRBD2; j_gene: TRBJ2-2; CDR3aa: CASSQTSGRAYTGELFF; CDR3nt: TGCGCCAGCAGCCAGACTAGCGGGAGGGCCTACACCGGGGAGCTGTTTTTT
len: 13; abundance: many; v_gene: TRBV11-1; d_gene: NA; j_gene: TRBJ2-7; CDR3aa: CASRRQETYEQYF; CDR3nt: TGTGCCAGCAGAAGACAGGAGACCTACGAGCAGTACTTC
len: 11; abundance: many; v_gene: TRBV5-1; d_gene: NA; j_gene: TRBJ1-4; CDR3aa: CASRGEEKLFF; CDR3nt: TGCGCCAGCAGGGGGGAGGAAAAACTGTTTTTT
len: 13; abundance: many; v_gene: TRBV11-2; d_gene: NA; j_gene: TRBJ2-1; CDR3aa: CASSLDRGRGRFF; CDR3nt: TGTGCCAGCAGCTTAGATCGAGGCAGGGGTCGGTTCTTC
len: 12; abundance: many; v_gene: TRBV27; d_gene: NA; j_gene: TRBJ1-6; CDR3aa: CASSKGGSPLHF; CDR3nt: TGTGCCAGCAGCAAAGGAGGTTCACCCCTCCACTTT
len: 15; abundance: NA; v_gene: TRBV7-7; d_gene: TRBD1; j_gene: TRBJ2-7; CDR3aa: CASSSVWGTEYEQYF; CDR3nt: TGTGCCAGCAGCAGCGTTTGGGGGACAGAGTACGAGCAGTACTTC
len: 12; abundance: many; v_gene: TRBV20-1; d_gene: NA; j_gene: TRBJ1-1; CDR3aa: CSALQGNTEAFF; CDR3nt: TGCAGTGCTCTACAGGGGAACACTGAAGCTTTCTTT
len: 17; abundance: many; v_gene: TRBV4-3; d_gene: NA; j_gene: TRBJ2-6; CDR3aa: CASSQDIRGTGANVLTF; CDR3nt: TGCGCCAGCAGCCAAGATATCCGAGGAACTGGGGCCAACGTCCTGACTTTC
len: 12; abundance: NA; v_gene: TRBV5-1; d_gene: NA; j_gene: TRBJ2-7; CDR3aa: CASSVHPYDQYF; CDR3nt: TGCGCCAGCAGCGTACATCCCTACGACCAGTACTTC
len: 15; abundance: many; v_gene: TRBV20-1; d_gene: TRBD1; j_gene: TRBJ2-7; CDR3aa: CSARTDRGALNEQYF; CDR3nt: TGCAGTGCTAGGACGGACAGGGGTGCTCTCAACGAGCAGTACTTC
len: 17; abundance: NA; v_gene: TRBV25-1; d_gene: NA; j_gene: TRBJ2-1; CDR3aa: CASSEPRGIAQYNEQFF; CDR3nt: TGTGCCAGCAGTGAACCTCGAGGAATAGCCCAATACAATGAGCAGTTCTTC
len: 16; abundance: many; v_gene: TRBV5-1; d_gene: TRBD2; j_gene: TRBJ2-3; CDR3aa: CASSLALAGGSDTQYF; CDR3nt: TGCGCCAGCAGCTTGGCACTAGCGGGGGGGTCAGATACGCAGTATTTT
len: 13; abundance: many; v_gene: TRBV7-9; d_gene: TRBD2; j_gene: TRBJ2-1; CDR3aa: CASSLLAGGEQFF; CDR3nt: TGTGCCAGCAGCTTACTAGCGGGGGGGGAGCAGTTCTTC
len: 13; abundance: many; v_gene: TRBV29-1; d_gene: NA; j_gene: TRBJ1-4; CDR3aa: CSGGESANEKLFF; CDR3nt: TGCAGCGGTGGGGAATCGGCTAATGAAAAACTGTTTTTT
len: 14; abundance: many; v_gene: TRBV19; d_gene: TRBD2; j_gene: TRBJ2-3; CDR3aa: CASNPAGGTDTQYF; CDR3nt: TGTGCCAGTAACCCAGCGGGGGGCACAGATACGCAGTATTTT
len: 14; abundance: many; v_gene: TRBV5-1; d_gene: NA; j_gene: TRBJ2-7; CDR3aa: CASSTAQEGLEQYF; CDR3nt: TGCGCCAGCAGCACGGCCCAGGAAGGATTGGAGCAGTACTTC
len: 14; abundance: many; v_gene: TRBV7-2; d_gene: TRBD1; j_gene: TRBJ1-6; CDR3aa: CASSLGQGHSPLHF; CDR3nt: TGTGCCAGCAGCCTGGGACAGGGCCATTCACCCCTCCACTTT
len: 14; abundance: many; v_gene: TRBV20-1; d_gene: NA; j_gene: TRBJ1-1; CDR3aa: CSAKRDPGIAEAFF; CDR3nt: TGCAGTGCTAAAAGGGACCCAGGGATCGCTGAAGCTTTCTTT
len: 15; abundance: many; v_gene: TRBV7-9; d_gene: TRBD1; j_gene: TRBJ1-2; CDR3aa: CASSLGGQGPYGYTF; CDR3nt: TGTGCCAGCAGCTTAGGGGGACAGGGACCCTATGGCTACACCTTC
len: 16; abundance: many; v_gene: TRBV20-1; d_gene: NA; j_gene: TRBJ2-4; CDR3aa: CSARDVRGLAKNIQYF; CDR3nt: TGCAGTGCTAGAGATGTGAGGGGTCTAGCCAAAAACATTCAGTACTTC
len: 14; abundance: many; v_gene: TRBV4-1; d_gene: NA; j_gene: TRBJ1-1; CDR3aa: CASSKPGANTEAFF; CDR3nt: TGCGCCAGCAGCAAACCGGGAGCGAACACTGAAGCTTTCTTT
len: 14; abundance: NA; v_gene: TRBV29-1; d_gene: NA; j_gene: TRBJ2-5; CDR3aa: CSVEGQGSLETQYF; CDR3nt: TGCAGCGTTGAAGGCCAGGGGAGTTTAGAGACCCAGTACTTC
len: 18; abundance: many; v_gene: TRBV12-3/TRBV12-4; d_gene: TRBD1; j_gene: TRBJ2-5; CDR3aa: CASSSRTGFSPPRETQYF; CDR3nt: TGTGCCAGCAGTTCCCGGACAGGTTTTTCACCACCAAGGGAGACCCAGTACTTC
len: 15; abundance: many; v_gene: TRBV4-3; d_gene: NA; j_gene: TRBJ2-7; CDR3aa: CASSQARARTYEQYF; CDR3nt: TGCGCCAGCAGCCAAGCTAGGGCCAGAACCTACGAGCAGTACTTC
len: 15; abundance: many; v_gene: TRBV20-1; d_gene: TRBD2; j_gene: TRBJ2-7; CDR3aa: CSASPTSGRKYEQYF; CDR3nt: TGCAGTGCTAGTCCTACTAGCGGGAGGAAATACGAGCAGTACTTC
len: 13; abundance: many; v_gene: TRBV10-3; d_gene: TRBD1; j_gene: TRBJ1-2; CDR3aa: CAIRGTDNYGYTF; CDR3nt: TGTGCCATCAGGGGGACAGACAACTATGGCTACACCTTC
len: 15; abundance: many; v_gene: TRBV10-3; d_gene: TRBD2; j_gene: TRBJ2-1; CDR3aa: CAISSSGGHYNEQFF; CDR3nt: TGTGCCATCAGTAGCAGCGGGGGGCACTACAATGAGCAGTTCTTC
len: 14; abundance: many; v_gene: TRBV12-3/TRBV12-4; d_gene: NA; j_gene: TRBJ2-7; CDR3aa: CASSLADSSYEQYF; CDR3nt: TGTGCCAGCAGTTTAGCGGACAGCTCCTACGAGCAGTACTTC
len: 16; abundance: NA; v_gene: TRBV19; d_gene: NA; j_gene: TRBJ2-5; CDR3aa: CASSISAEWYQETQYF; CDR3nt: TGTGCCAGTAGTATTTCGGCAGAATGGTACCAAGAGACCCAGTACTTC
len: 11; abundance: many; v_gene: TRBV15; d_gene: NA; j_gene: TRBJ1-1; CDR3aa: CATSRFTEAFF; CDR3nt: TGTGCCACCAGCAGATTTACTGAAGCTTTCTTT
len: 14; abundance: many; v_gene: TRBV20-1; d_gene: NA; j_gene: TRBJ1-2; CDR3aa: CSASIRGANYGYTF; CDR3nt: TGCAGTGCTAGTATCCGGGGGGCCAACTATGGCTACACCTTC
len: 18; abundance: many; v_gene: TRBV10-3; d_gene: TRBD1; j_gene: TRBJ2-4; CDR3aa: CATSPGTGGHLAKNIQYF; CDR3nt: TGTGCCACGAGTCCCGGGACAGGGGGCCATCTAGCCAAAAACATTCAGTACTTC
len: 13; abundance: many; v_gene: TRBV10-3; d_gene: NA; j_gene: TRBJ2-2; CDR3aa: CAISERGYRELFF; CDR3nt: TGTGCCATCAGTGAAAGGGGTTATCGGGAGCTGTTTTTT
len: 15; abundance: many; v_gene: TRBV10-3; d_gene: NA; j_gene: TRBJ1-3; CDR3aa: CAISGGANSGNTIYF; CDR3nt: TGTGCCATCAGTGGGGGGGCCAACTCTGGAAACACCATATATTTT
len: 19; abundance: many; v_gene: TRBV5-1; d_gene: NA; j_gene: TRBJ2-1; CDR3aa: CASSLGVRQNLAANNEQFF; CDR3nt: TGCGCCAGCAGCTTGGGTGTTCGGCAGAACTTAGCGGCTAACAATGAGCAGTTCTTC
len: 16; abundance: many; v_gene: TRBV20-1; d_gene: NA; j_gene: TRBJ2-1; CDR3aa: CSAVPTLGSSYNEQFF; CDR3nt: TGCAGTGCTGTACCCACCCTGGGGAGCTCCTACAATGAGCAGTTCTTC
len: 18; abundance: many; v_gene: TRBV20-1; d_gene: NA; j_gene: TRBJ2-3; CDR3aa: CSARDRGDTSILTDTQYF; CDR3nt: TGCAGTGCTAGAGATCGAGGGGACACCTCGATCCTCACAGATACGCAGTATTTT
len: 15; abundance: many; v_gene: TRBV5-1; d_gene: NA; j_gene: TRBJ1-1; CDR3aa: CASSLRGRENTEAFF; CDR3nt: TGCGCCAGCAGCCTGCGGGGAAGAGAGAACACTGAAGCTTTCTTT
len: 14; abundance: many; v_gene: TRBV20-1; d_gene: TRBD1; j_gene: TRBJ1-2; CDR3aa: CSAGGGTALYGYTF; CDR3nt: TGCAGTGCTGGGGGGGGGACAGCACTCTATGGCTACACCTTC
len: 17; abundance: many; v_gene: TRBV11-2; d_gene: NA; j_gene: TRBJ1-1; CDR3aa: CASSLDPLNGYNTEAFF; CDR3nt: TGTGCCAGCAGCTTAGATCCGTTGAATGGGTATAACACTGAAGCTTTCTTT
len: 16; abundance: many; v_gene: TRBV4-3; d_gene: NA; j_gene: TRBJ2-3; CDR3aa: CASSQDGASSTDTQYF; CDR3nt: TGCGCCAGCAGCCAAGATGGAGCGTCCAGCACAGATACGCAGTATTTT
len: 13; abundance: many; v_gene: TRBV18; d_gene: NA; j_gene: TRBJ2-1; CDR3aa: CASSPNGVDEQFF; CDR3nt: TGTGCCAGCTCACCGAATGGGGTGGATGAGCAGTTCTTC
len: 15; abundance: many; v_gene: TRBV11-2; d_gene: NA; j_gene: TRBJ2-1; CDR3aa: CASSLPDEIYNEQFF; CDR3nt: TGTGCCAGCAGCTTACCGGACGAGATCTACAATGAGCAGTTCTTC
len: 16; abundance: many; v_gene: TRBV7-2; d_gene: TRBD2; j_gene: TRBJ2-1; CDR3aa: CASSSTGLAPVGEQFF; CDR3nt: TGTGCCAGCAGCTCGACGGGACTAGCCCCGGTGGGTGAGCAGTTCTTC
len: 14; abundance: many; v_gene: TRBV5-1; d_gene: TRBD1; j_gene: TRBJ1-2; CDR3aa: CASSDPGGGYGYTF; CDR3nt: TGCGCCAGCAGCGACCCAGGGGGCGGGTATGGCTACACCTTC
len: 17; abundance: many; v_gene: TRBV4-2; d_gene: NA; j_gene: TRBJ2-2; CDR3aa: CASSQDQIWGYTGELFF; CDR3nt: TGTGCCAGCAGCCAAGATCAAATCTGGGGTTACACCGGGGAGCTGTTTTTT
len: 14; abundance: NA; v_gene: TRBV7-8; d_gene: TRBD1; j_gene: TRBJ1-2; CDR3aa: CASSGRTGTYGYTF; CDR3nt: TGTGCCAGCAGCGGACGGACAGGGACCTATGGCTACACCTTC
len: 20; abundance: many; v_gene: TRBV20-1; d_gene: TRBD2; j_gene: TRBJ2-1; CDR3aa: CSARDSSKLAGSLSYNEQFF; CDR3nt: TGCAGTGCTAGAGACTCATCAAAACTAGCGGGATCTCTCTCCTACAATGAGCAGTTCTTC
len: 14; abundance: many; v_gene: TRBV3-1; d_gene: TRBD1; j_gene: TRBJ1-2; CDR3aa: CASSGTGVFYGYTF; CDR3nt: TGTGCCAGCAGTGGGACAGGGGTTTTCTATGGCTACACCTTC
len: 19; abundance: NA; v_gene: TRBV7-3; d_gene: TRBD2; j_gene: TRBJ2-1; CDR3aa: CASSLWGPGLATLGNEQFF; CDR3nt: TGTGCCAGCAGCTTATGGGGCCCGGGACTAGCGACGTTGGGGAATGAGCAGTTCTTC
len: 15; abundance: NA; v_gene: TRBV28; d_gene: TRBD1; j_gene: TRBJ1-2; CDR3aa: CASSLETGGTYGYTF; CDR3nt: TGTGCCAGCAGTCTGGAAACAGGGGGCACCTATGGCTACACCTTC